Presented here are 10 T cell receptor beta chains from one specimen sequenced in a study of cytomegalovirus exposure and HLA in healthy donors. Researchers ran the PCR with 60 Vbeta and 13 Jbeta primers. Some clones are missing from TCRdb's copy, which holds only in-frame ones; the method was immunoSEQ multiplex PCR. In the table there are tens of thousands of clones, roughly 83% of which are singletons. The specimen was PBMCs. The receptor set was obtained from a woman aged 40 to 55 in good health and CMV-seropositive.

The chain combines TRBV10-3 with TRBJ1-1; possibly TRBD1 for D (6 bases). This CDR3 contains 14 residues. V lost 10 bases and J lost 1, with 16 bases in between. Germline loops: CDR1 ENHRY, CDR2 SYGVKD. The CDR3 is CATEGGAANTEAFF. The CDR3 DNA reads TGTGCCACCGAGGGGGGGGCCGCGAACACTGAAGCTTTCTTT.

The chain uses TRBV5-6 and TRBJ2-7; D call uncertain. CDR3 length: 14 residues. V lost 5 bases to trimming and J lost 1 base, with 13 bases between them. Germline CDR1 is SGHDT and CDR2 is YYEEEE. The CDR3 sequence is CASRSFSLSYEQYF. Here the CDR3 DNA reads TGTGCCAGCAGGAGTTTTAGCTTATCCTACGAGCAGTACTTC.

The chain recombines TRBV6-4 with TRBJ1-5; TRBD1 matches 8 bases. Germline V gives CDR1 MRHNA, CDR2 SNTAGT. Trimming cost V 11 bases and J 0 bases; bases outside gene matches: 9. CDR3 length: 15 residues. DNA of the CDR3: TGTGCCGGACCCCAGGGGGCTTTTAGCAATCAGCCCCAGCATTTT. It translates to CAGPQGAFSNQPQHF.

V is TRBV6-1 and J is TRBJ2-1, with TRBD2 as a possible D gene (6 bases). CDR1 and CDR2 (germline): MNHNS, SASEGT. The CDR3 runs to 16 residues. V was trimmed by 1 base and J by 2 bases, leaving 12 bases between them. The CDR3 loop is CASSEGGGGAYNEQFF. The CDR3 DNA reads TGTGCCAGCAGTGAAGGGGGCGGAGGGGCCTACAATGAGCAGTTCTTC.

The CDR3 spells CASSGGGAGGPSEQFF. The CDR3 nucleotides read TGCGCCAGCAGCGGCGGGGGAGCCGGGGGACCAAGTGAGCAGTTCTTC. The V gene is TRBV10-1, the J gene TRBJ2-1, with 7 bases aligning to TRBD2. In germline, CDR1 is WNHNN, CDR2 SYGVQD (reference sequence). This CDR3 comprises 16 residues. Unmatched junction bases numbered 17, after V lost 6 bases and J lost 9 bases.

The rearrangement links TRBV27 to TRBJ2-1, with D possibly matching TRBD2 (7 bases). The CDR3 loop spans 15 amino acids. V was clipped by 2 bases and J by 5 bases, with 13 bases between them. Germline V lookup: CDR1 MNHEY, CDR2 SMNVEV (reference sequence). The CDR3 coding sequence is TGTGCCAGCAGTTTACTCAGGGGAGGGGACAATGAGCAGTTCTTC. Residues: CASSLLRGGDNEQFF.

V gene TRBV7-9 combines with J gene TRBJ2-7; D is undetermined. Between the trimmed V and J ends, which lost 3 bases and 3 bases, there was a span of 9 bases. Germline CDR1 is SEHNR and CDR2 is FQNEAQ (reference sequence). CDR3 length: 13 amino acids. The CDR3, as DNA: TGTGCCAGCAGCTTCTTGGGCCTCTACGAGCAGTACTTC. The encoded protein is CASSFLGLYEQYF.

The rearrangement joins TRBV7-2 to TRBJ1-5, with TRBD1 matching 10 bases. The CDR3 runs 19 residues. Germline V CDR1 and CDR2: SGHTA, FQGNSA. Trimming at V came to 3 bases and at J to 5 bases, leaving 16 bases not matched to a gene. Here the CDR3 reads CASSFAGGRDRGPYQPQHF. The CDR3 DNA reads TGTGCCAGCAGCTTCGCCGGGGGGCGCGACAGGGGGCCATATCAGCCCCAGCATTTT. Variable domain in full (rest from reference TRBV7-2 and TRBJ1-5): GAGVSQSPSNKVTEKGKDVELRCDPISGHTALYWYRQSLGQGLEFLIYFQGNSAPDKSGLPSDRFSAERTGGSVSTLTIQRTQQEDSAVYLCASSFAGGRDRGPYQPQHFGDGTRLSIL.

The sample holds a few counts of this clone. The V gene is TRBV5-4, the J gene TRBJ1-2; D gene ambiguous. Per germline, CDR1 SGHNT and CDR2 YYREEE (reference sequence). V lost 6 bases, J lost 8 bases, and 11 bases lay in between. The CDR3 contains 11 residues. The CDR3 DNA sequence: TGTGCCAGCAAGCCCCGCGGCGGCTACACCTTC. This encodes CASKPRGGYTF.

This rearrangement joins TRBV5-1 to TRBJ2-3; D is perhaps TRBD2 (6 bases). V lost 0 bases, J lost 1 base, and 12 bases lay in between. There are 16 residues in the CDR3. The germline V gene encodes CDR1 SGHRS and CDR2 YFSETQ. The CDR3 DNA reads TGCGCCAGCAGCTTGGTACTAGCAGAACGCACAGATACGCAGTATTTT. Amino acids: CASSLVLAERTDTQYF.